Shown below are 5 T cell receptor beta chains from a single sample sequenced in a study of OX40 agonist ivuxolimab in advanced cancers. Using immunoSEQ multiplex PCR, the repertoire was profiled, and TCRdb retains in-frame clones only, with some absent. The profile shows 95,000 to 100,000 clones, around 85% of them singletons. The starting material was CD4+ or CD8+ T cells sorted from blood, obtained in a trial of the OX40 agonist ivuxolimab. The receptors stem from an adult with an advanced solid tumor such as melanoma, head and neck, liver or kidney cancer.

This CDR3 reads CASSFSTDFPYEQYF. The CDR3 DNA follows: TGTGCCAGCAGTTTTTCGACGGACTTCCCCTACGAGCAGTACTTC. The chain is built from TRBV27 and TRBJ2-7, with TRBD2 as a possible D gene (5 bases). CDR3 size: 15 residues. The germline V gene encodes CDR1 MNHEY and CDR2 SMNVEV (reference sequence). V was clipped by 3 bases and J by 2 bases, with 14 bases between them.

This chain links TRBV15 with TRBJ2-1; 9 positions match TRBD2. The CDR3 runs 13 residues. Germline-derived CDR1 and CDR2 are LNHNV and YYDKDF (reference sequence). V shed 5 bases, J shed 15 bases, and the junction held 11 bases outside the gene matches. The CDR3, as DNA: TGTGCCACCAGCTGGGTAAGCGGGGGGATTCGGTTCTTC. As protein: CATSWVSGGIRFF. Full variable domain (missing parts from reference TRBV15 and TRBJ2-1): DAMVIQNPRYQVTQFGKPVTLSCSQTLNHNVMYWYQQKSSQAPKLLFHYYDKDFNNEADTPDNFQSRRPNTSFCFLDIRSPGLGDTAMYLCATSWVSGGIRFFGPGTRLTVL.

V gene TRBV7-9 combines with J gene TRBJ2-7; D unclear. The V gene's germline CDR1 is SEHNR and CDR2 FQNEAQ (reference sequence). This CDR3 is 12 amino acids long. V was shortened by 3 bases and J by 8 bases, with 11 bases between the two germline ends. CDR3 DNA sequence: TGTGCCAGCAGCTTGAAGGTGGGGAAGCAGTACTTC. Its protein is CASSLKVGKQYF.

CDR3 protein: CAGCKSDGKNIQYF. CDR3 coding DNA: TGTGCCGGCTGTAAGTCCGACGGCAAAAACATTCAGTACTTC. The chain joins TRBV27 to TRBJ2-4; D gene ambiguous. V was pared by 11 bases and J by 3 bases, with 17 bases between. The CDR3 has 14 residues. Germline V gene sequence: CDR1 MNHEY, CDR2 SMNVEV (reference sequence).

The CDR3 bases are TGTGCCAGCAGTGAAGATCCCACATTCTCTGGAAACACCATATATTTT. Translation gives CASSEDPTFSGNTIYF. V is TRBV6-1 and J is TRBJ1-3; D gene ambiguous. Trimming cost V 1 base and J 0 bases, with 10 bases left between them. Germline V gene data show CDR1 as MNHNS and CDR2 as SASEGT. This CDR3 is built from 16 residues.